One sample yielded the 26 T cell receptor beta chains listed below, sequenced in a study of blood T cell repertoires in COVID-19. Some clones are missing from TCRdb's copy, which holds only in-frame ones; the method was immunoSEQ multiplex PCR. Of 250,000 to 350,000 clones listed, roughly 86% are singletons. Sequencing input: peripheral blood. The receptor source for this set is a woman in her twenties or thirties who had recovered from COVID-19.

The chain combines TRBV2 with TRBJ1-1; TRBD1 is a possible D gene (6 bases). CDR1 and CDR2 from the germline V gene are SNHLY and FYNNEI. The CDR3 consists of 14 residues. With 6 bases removed from V and 1 base from J, the gap between germline ends came to 12 bases. In DNA, the CDR3 is TGTGCCAGCAGACCGGGACAAACGAACACTGAAGCTTTCTTT. Its protein product is CASRPGQTNTEAFF.

V and J are TRBV19 and TRBJ1-5; D gene uncertain. V lost 7 bases, J lost 5 bases, and 15 bases lay in between. In germline, CDR1 is LNHDA, CDR2 SQIVND (reference sequence). The CDR3 spans 14 residues. CDR3 sequence: CASNPTQPHQPQHF. The CDR3 DNA sequence: TGTGCCAGTAACCCGACACAACCCCATCAGCCCCAGCATTTT. The whole variable domain, filled in from reference TRBV19 and TRBJ1-5, reads DGGITQSPKYLFRKEGQNVTLSCEQNLNHDAMYWYRQDPGQGLRLIYYSQIVNDFQKGDIAEGYSVSREKKESFPLTVTSAQKNPTAFYLCASNPTQPHQPQHFGDGTRLSIL.

The CDR3 DNA is TGTGCCTGGTGGGGGGTTAAACCTTCACCCCTCCACTTT. The encoded protein is CAWWGVKPSPLHF. The chain links TRBV30 to TRBJ1-6; D might be TRBD1 (5 bases). Trimming shortened V by 5 bases and J by 9 bases, and 14 bases separated the two germline ends. This CDR3 is 13 amino acids long. From germline, CDR1 is GTSNPN and CDR2 SVGIG (reference sequence).

The chain has TRBV5-5 and TRBJ2-3; no clear D. This CDR3 has 13 amino acids. The germline V and J ends were trimmed by 0 bases and 8 bases, with 10 bases remaining between them. Germline values: CDR1 SGHKS, CDR2 YYEKEE (reference sequence). CDR3 bases: TGTGCCAGCAGCTTGGGTGACGGCGGTACGCAGTATTTT. Amino acids: CASSLGDGGTQYF.

The V call is TRBV19, the J call TRBJ2-1; maybe TRBD1 (6 bases). V was clipped by 4 bases and J by 10 bases, with 23 bases between them. Germline CDR1 reads LNHDA; CDR2 reads SQIVND (reference sequence). The CDR3 has 16 residues. The CDR3 loop reads CASSTIQRTVRFEQFF. The CDR3 DNA reads TGTGCCAGTAGTACAATCCAACGGACAGTCCGTTTCGAGCAGTTCTTC.

This clone was counted once. The chain couples TRBV13 to TRBJ2-5; D is unresolved. Trimming stripped 2 bases from V and 5 bases from J, with 9 bases between. CDR1 is PRHDT, CDR2 FYEKMQ, per germline (reference sequence). The CDR3 totals 13 residues. CDR3 nucleotides: TGTGCCAGCAGCTTATACCGCGCCGAGACCCAGTACTTC. Amino acids: CASSLYRAETQYF.

This clone has a count of ten or more. The chain combines TRBV7-2 with TRBJ2-3, with a possible D match to TRBD2 (7 bases). CDR1 and CDR2 from the germline V gene are SGHTA and FQGNSA. CDR3 length: 18 amino acids. Trimming removed 2 bases from V and 0 bases from J, with 18 bases in between. CDR3 bases: TGTGCCAGCAGCTTATTTCTAAGGGCGGGGGCTAGCACAGATACGCAGTATTTT. Its protein product is CASSLFLRAGASTDTQYF.

This rearrangement joins TRBV19 to TRBJ2-7; tentative D call: TRBD2 (6 bases). The CDR3 is 13 residues long. Trimming removed 5 bases at V and 2 bases at J, with 10 bases between. The germline gives CDR1 LNHDA, CDR2 SQIVND (reference sequence). CDR3 nucleotides: TGTGCCAGTAGTTTTCGGGAGACCTACGAGCAGTACTTC. Translating gives CASSFRETYEQYF.

V and J are TRBV25-1 and TRBJ1-4, with TRBD1 matching 9 bases. CDR1 is MGHDK, CDR2 SYGVNS, per germline. V shed 6 bases, J shed 5 bases, and the junction held 4 bases outside the gene matches. CDR3 length equals 14 residues. The CDR3 is CASSRDRENEKLFF. CDR3 DNA sequence: TGTGCCAGCAGCCGGGACAGGGAAAATGAAAAACTGTTTTTT.

Only one count was recorded for this clone. The chain is built from TRBV13 and TRBJ1-2; the D gene is possibly TRBD1 (6 bases). CDR3 length equals 14 residues. CDR1 is PRHDT, CDR2 FYEKMQ, per germline (reference sequence). Trimming stripped 1 base from V and 6 bases from J, with 12 bases between. The CDR3 coding sequence is TGTGCCAGCAGCTTAGTCACAGGGCTGAATGGCTACACCTTC. It translates to CASSLVTGLNGYTF.

This chain connects TRBV29-1 to TRBJ1-5; 7 nucleotides align to TRBD1. Germline trimming cut 2 bases from V and 1 base from J; bases unmatched to any gene: 17. In germline, CDR1 is SQVTM, CDR2 ANQGSEA. The CDR3 contains 19 residues. CDR3 protein: CSVERFSRQGMRSNQPQHF. The CDR3 bases are TGCAGCGTTGAACGCTTTTCGCGACAGGGAATGAGGAGCAATCAGCCCCAGCATTTT.

This chain links TRBV3-1 (or the pseudogene TRBV3-2) with TRBJ2-2; TRBD1 aligns across 7 bases. The CDR3 is made up of 16 amino acids. J lost 0 bases, V lost 4 bases, and 5 bases had no gene match. The germline V gene encodes CDR1 LGHDT and CDR2 YNNKEL (reference sequence). This chain's CDR3 is CASSPRTGTNTGELFF. In nucleotides, the CDR3 is TGTGCCAGCAGCCCCCGGACAGGAACGAACACCGGGGAGCTGTTTTTT.

V and J are TRBV19 and TRBJ2-7, with 9 bases matching TRBD1. Germline-derived CDR1 and CDR2 are LNHDA and SQIVND (reference sequence). The CDR3 has 12 amino acids. Unmatched junction bases numbered 3, after V lost 7 bases and J lost 5 bases. The CDR3 DNA reads TGTGCCAGTAATGACAGGGGGAACGAGCAGTACTTC. Encoded protein: CASNDRGNEQYF.

V is TRBV19 and J is TRBJ2-1, with 8 bases matching TRBD2. The CDR3 extends over 15 amino acids. The V gene end was trimmed by 5 bases and the J gene end by 3 bases; junction bases not matched to a gene: 6. Germline V CDR1 and CDR2: LNHDA, SQIVND (reference sequence). The CDR3 protein is CASSAIAGYYNEQFF. In nucleotides, the CDR3 is TGTGCCAGTAGTGCCATAGCGGGATACTACAATGAGCAGTTCTTC.

CDR3 protein: CASRITSGGAKEQFF. The DNA of the CDR3 is TGTGCCAGTAGAATCACTAGCGGGGGGGCCAAGGAGCAGTTCTTC. The chain uses TRBV19 and TRBJ2-1, with TRBD2 matching over 13 bases. Per germline, CDR1 LNHDA and CDR2 SQIVND (reference sequence). With V trimmed by 6 bases and J by 10 bases, 9 bases remained unmatched. This CDR3 has 15 residues.

This clone was observed once. The rearrangement joins TRBV7-2 to TRBJ1-5; the match to TRBD1 covers 9 bases. Germline lookup yields CDR1 SGHTA and CDR2 FQGNSA. The ends lost 3 bases at V and 6 bases at J; junction bases unmatched: 6. The CDR3 sequence is 15 residues long. The CDR3 reads CASSLGRQGGQPQHF. DNA of the CDR3: TGTGCCAGCAGCTTGGGGAGACAGGGGGGTCAGCCCCAGCATTTT. The whole variable domain, remainder taken from reference TRBV7-2 and TRBJ1-5, is GAGVSQSPSNKVTEKGKDVELRCDPISGHTALYWYRQSLGQGLEFLIYFQGNSAPDKSGLPSDRFSAERTGGSVSTLTIQRTQQEDSAVYLCASSLGRQGGQPQHFGDGTRLSIL.

The chain uses TRBV7-2 and TRBJ1-6, with 7 bases identical to TRBD1. The CDR3 sequence is 14 residues long. V lost 2 bases and J lost 7; bases outside the gene matches: 2. CDR1 is SGHTA, CDR2 FQGNSA, per germline. CDR3 protein: CASSLNRGNSPLHF. The CDR3 DNA is TGTGCCAGCAGCTTAAACAGGGGAAATTCACCCCTCCACTTT.

The CDR3 reads CASSSQVYGYTF. The CDR3 DNA follows: TGTGCCAGCAGTTCGCAGGTTTATGGCTACACCTTC. The genes are TRBV12-3 or TRBV12-4 and TRBJ1-2; no clear D gene. V lost 4 bases and J lost 5, with 8 bases in between. The CDR3 is 12 residues long.

J is TRBJ2-3 and V is TRBV9; D not certain. Trimming pared 3 bases from V and 12 bases from J, leaving 14 bases between. Germline-derived CDR1 and CDR2 are SGDLS and YYNGEE. The CDR3 loop spans 12 amino acids. The CDR3 reads CASSGFAGKQYF. DNA of the CDR3: TGTGCCAGCAGCGGTTTCGCAGGAAAACAGTATTTT.

The V call is TRBV12-3 or TRBV12-4, the J call TRBJ2-1; D perhaps matches TRBD2 (6 bases). The CDR3 has 10 amino acids. V lost 11 bases and J 11 bases, leaving 13 bases between the germline ends. CDR3 nucleotide sequence: TGTGCCCTAGGTCGGGGGAAGCAGTTCTTC. The encoded protein is CALGRGKQFF.

The chain links TRBV21-1 to TRBJ1-2. TRBV21-1 has pseudogene status. The CDR3 runs 15 residues. The CDR3 DNA follows: TGTGCCAGCAGCAAAGAGCCTCGAGGCCCCTGGGGCTACACCTTC. It is translated as CASSKEPRGPWGYTF.

The rearrangement uses TRBV28 and TRBJ2-4; D possibly corresponds to TRBD1 (5 bases). Trimming removed 2 bases at V and 8 bases at J, with 19 bases between. CDR1 is MDHEN and CDR2 is SYDVKM in the germline V gene. The CDR3 extends over 16 amino acids. The CDR3 DNA follows: TGTGCCAGCAGTTTAGGGGCCGCCTCGGTAAGGGACATTCAGTACTTC. It encodes CASSLGAASVRDIQYF. Supplemented by reference TRBV28 and TRBJ2-4, the full variable domain reads DVKVTQSSRYLVKRTGEKVFLECVQDMDHENMFWYRQDPGLGLRLIYFSYDVKMKEKGDIPEGYSVSREKKERFSLILESASTNQTSMYLCASSLGAASVRDIQYFGAGTRLSVL.

The V gene is TRBV7-2, the J gene TRBJ1-5, with 9 bases identical to TRBD1. This CDR3 comprises 15 residues. The trim removed 6 bases at V and 3 bases at J, leaving 6 bases unmatched. Per germline, CDR1 SGHTA and CDR2 FQGNSA. CDR3 residues: CASSPQGAHNQPQHF. DNA for the CDR3: TGTGCCAGCAGTCCACAGGGGGCGCACAATCAGCCCCAGCATTTT.

The chain combines TRBV30 with TRBJ2-5; weak D call: TRBD1 (5 bases). Trimming removed 0 bases at V and 1 base at J, with 6 bases between. This CDR3 is built from 13 residues. The germline V gene encodes CDR1 GTSNPN and CDR2 SVGIG (reference sequence). The CDR3 DNA reads TGTGCCTGGAGTGTACAGGTCCAAGAGACCCAGTACTTC. Its translation: CAWSVQVQETQYF.

The chain carries TRBV28 and TRBJ2-2; TRBD2 aligns across 11 bases. CDR1 is MDHEN, CDR2 SYDVKM, per germline. The CDR3 totals 14 residues. Trimming at V came to 8 bases and at J to 1 base, leaving 0 bases not matched to a gene. The CDR3 region is CASGTSGNTGELFF. The DNA for the CDR3 is TGTGCCAGCGGGACTAGCGGGAACACCGGGGAGCTGTTTTTT.

Only a few counts were recorded for this clone. This chain joins TRBV24-1 and TRBJ2-7; D ambiguous. The germline V gene has CDR1 KGHDR and CDR2 SFDVKD. This CDR3 has 13 residues. The ends were cut back, 5 bases at V and 7 bases at J, with 14 bases in the middle. CDR3 coding DNA: TGTGCCACCAGTGCAAAAACTGGAGCGGAGCAGTACTTC. Translating it yields CATSAKTGAEQYF.